The text below deals with one T cell receptor beta chain. Its antigen is unknown. CDR1 is SGHRS, CDR2 YFSETQ, per germline. V dropped 7 bases and J dropped 11; count of bases not matched to a gene: 13. The CDR3 totals 14 residues. Primers included in the PCR were 60 Vbeta and 13 Jbeta primers. Sequenced by immunoSEQ multiplex PCR; TCRdb stores in-frame clones only, minus some. Of approximately 220,000 clones listed, approximately 83% are singletons. This sample is part of a study of cytomegalovirus exposure and HLA in healthy donors. Points from the study as a whole: An analysis was carried out at a later point. It showed that HLA-associated TCR beta chains were more clonally expanded than equally common non-associated chains. In an earlier analysis, productive rearrangement rates for most beta V segments clustered near 87% or 30%. As a later analysis showed, a missense DCLRE1C variant was linked to trimming of TCR beta V- and J-genes.

Sequenced input: PBMCs. This TCR was sampled from a boy between 2 and 10 years old in good health and CMV-seronegative. The chain links TRBV5-1 to TRBJ2-5; 11 bases align to TRBD2. CDR3 loop: CASSDSGRAWEQYF. The CDR3 DNA reads TGCGCCAGCTCTGATAGCGGGAGGGCCTGGGAGCAGTACTTC.